This T cell receptor beta chain comes out of a study of identical twins. TCRdb called the 5' RACE reads again in MiXCR, with one record for every CDR3 protein. The data show around 450,000 distinct CDR3 sequences, 11% to 15% seen once. With 2 bases removed from V and 5 bases from J, the gap between germline ends came to 11 bases. CDR3 size: 14 residues. From germline, CDR1 is MNHEY and CDR2 SVGEGT. This sample was shared with a second study, whose subject was yellow fever vaccine responses in identical twins.

This chain connects TRBV6-2 or TRBV6-3 to TRBJ2-3; D perhaps matches TRBD2 (6 bases). Sequences were obtained from CD4+ T cells sorted from blood. This sequence was found in a woman aged 18-29 years in good health. The CDR3 nucleotides read TGTGCCAGCAGTTACCGGCGGGGCGTAGATACGCAGTATTTT. The encoded protein is CASSYRRGVDTQYF.